The 28 T cell receptor beta chains presented below share a single source sample, sequenced in a study of T cell responses to AZD1222 COVID-19 vaccine. Method: immunoSEQ multiplex PCR; TCRdb's copy keeps in-frame clones and lacks some. The sample includes 110,000 or so clones, about 86% of them seen just once. This specimen was peripheral blood, taken 28 days after the second AZD1222 dose. Receptor source: an adult who received the AZD1222 COVID-19 vaccine.

This clone was counted between two and nine times. The chain employs TRBV4-3 and TRBJ2-3; weak D call: TRBD2 (6 bases). Germline V gene data show CDR1 as LGHNA and CDR2 as YSLEER. This CDR3 region has 16 residues. V was shortened by 1 base and J by 1 base, with 12 bases between the two germline ends. CDR3 loop: CASSQAGDLRTDTQYF. CDR3 bases: TGCGCCAGCAGCCAAGCGGGGGACCTCCGCACAGATACGCAGTATTTT.

V gene TRBV5-8 combines with J gene TRBJ1-5; D is ambiguous. Trimming removed 10 bases at V and 7 bases at J, with 15 bases between. This CDR3 comprises 12 residues. CDR1 is SGHTS and CDR2 is YDEGEE in the germline V gene. The CDR3 spells CADRAPLQPQHF. The CDR3 DNA reads as TGTGCCGACCGGGCCCCATTGCAGCCCCAGCATTTT.

The chain joins TRBV9 to TRBJ1-6; 9 positions agree with TRBD1. Germline CDR1 reads SGDLS; CDR2 reads YYNGEE. V shed 0 bases and J 6 bases; nucleotides not matched to a gene: 1. This CDR3 contains 15 residues. Here the CDR3 DNA reads TGTGCCAGCAGCGTAGAGGACAGGGGTAATTCACCCCTCCACTTT. It is translated as CASSVEDRGNSPLHF.

The chain uses TRBV28 and TRBJ1-6; 8 nucleotides agree with TRBD1. Germline lookup yields CDR1 MDHEN and CDR2 SYDVKM. This CDR3 contains 16 residues. V shed 0 bases and J 5 bases; nucleotides not matched to a gene: 3. The DNA for the CDR3 is TGTGCCAGCAGTTTATGGGCGACAGGGGATAATTCACCCCTCCACTTT. Residues: CASSLWATGDNSPLHF.

This clone was seen a single time. CDR3 nucleotides: TGTGCCAGCAGCTGGAGACTAGCGGGAGACTACAATGAGCAGTTCTTC. It yields the protein CASSWRLAGDYNEQFF. This chain joins TRBV5-4 and TRBJ2-1; 12 bases match TRBD2. CDR3 length: 16 residues. Trimming at V came to 3 bases and at J to 3 bases, leaving 4 bases not matched to a gene. Germline values: CDR1 SGHNT, CDR2 YYREEE (reference sequence).

This sequence joins TRBV5-1 and TRBJ2-5; 10 bases align to TRBD1. Germline lookup yields CDR1 SGHRS and CDR2 YFSETQ. CDR3 length: 14 residues. V shed 5 bases and J 5 bases; nucleotides not matched to a gene: 6. CDR3 protein: CASSRQGAGETQYF. CDR3 nucleotides: TGCGCCAGCAGTCGACAGGGGGCCGGGGAGACCCAGTACTTC.

The genes are TRBV5-1 and TRBJ1-3, with D hard to call. Looked up from germline, CDR1 is SGHRS and CDR2 is YFSETQ. The CDR3 consists of 16 residues. V was trimmed by 0 bases and J by 0 bases, leaving 10 bases between them. Here the CDR3 reads CASSLEEVYSGNTIYF. The CDR3 DNA reads as TGCGCCAGCAGCTTGGAAGAGGTTTACTCTGGAAACACCATATATTTT.

The chain employs TRBV7-6 and TRBJ2-3, with D unclear. The germline CDR1 and CDR2 sequences are SGHVS and FNYEAQ. This CDR3 has 14 residues. V lost 3 bases, J lost 4 bases, and 11 bases lay in between. The CDR3 loop reads CASSFALTPDTQYF. CDR3 DNA sequence: TGTGCCAGCAGCTTTGCACTAACGCCAGATACGCAGTATTTT.

The chain employs TRBV9 and TRBJ2-3, with TRBD1 identical over 7 bases. CDR1 SGDLS and CDR2 YYNGEE come from the germline V gene. The trim removed 4 bases at V and 6 bases at J, leaving 8 bases unmatched. This CDR3 region has 14 residues. For the CDR3, the DNA is TGTGCCAGCAGCCGACAGGGATGGGATGATACGCAGTATTTT. Translated: CASSRQGWDDTQYF.

The chain employs TRBV28 and TRBJ2-3, with TRBD2 identical over 7 bases. Germline CDR1 is MDHEN and CDR2 is SYDVKM. CDR3 size: 15 residues. V gave up 3 bases and J gave up 0 bases; unmatched junction bases: 3. In DNA form, the CDR3 reads TGTGCCAGCAGTTTGGCGGGAGTTAGCACAGATACGCAGTATTTT. Protein: CASSLAGVSTDTQYF.

The chain links TRBV6-5 to TRBJ1-4, with 8 positions matching TRBD1. V shed 4 bases and J 8 bases; nucleotides not matched to a gene: 6. This CDR3 region has 14 residues. Germline V CDR1 and CDR2: MNHEY, SVGAGI. The CDR3 DNA reads as TGTGCCAGCAGTTTTGAGACAGGGGACGAAAAACTGTTTTTT. The encoded protein is CASSFETGDEKLFF.

V and J are TRBV15 and TRBJ1-3, with TRBD1 as a possible D gene (5 bases). From germline, CDR1 is LNHNV and CDR2 YYDKDF (reference sequence). The ends were cut back, 0 bases at V and 0 bases at J, with 15 bases in the middle. The CDR3 extends over 18 amino acids. Here the CDR3 reads CATSRDSGGGSSGNTIYF. CDR3 nucleotide sequence: TGTGCCACCAGCAGAGATTCGGGGGGTGGGAGCTCTGGAAACACCATATATTTT.

The chain joins TRBV7-3 to TRBJ2-1; 13 bases are shared with TRBD2. This CDR3 has 16 residues. Looked up from germline, CDR1 is SGHTA and CDR2 is FQGTGA. Losses at the gene ends were 5 bases for V and 9 bases for J; bases not matched to a gene: 10. As DNA, the CDR3 is TGTGCCAGCAGCCGGCTACCGGGACTAGCGGGGAGTGAGCAGTTCTTC. This gives the protein CASSRLPGLAGSEQFF.

The chain joins TRBV7-9 to TRBJ2-7, with D possibly called TRBD1 or TRBD2 (5 bases each). Trimming removed 1 base from V and 4 bases from J, with 20 bases in between. The CDR3 is 17 residues long. Germline V CDR1 and CDR2: SEHNR, FQNEAQ (reference sequence). In DNA form, the CDR3 reads TGTGCCAGCAGCTTAGACAAGAGGGTAACAGGACGGTACGAGCAGTACTTC. It yields the protein CASSLDKRVTGRYEQYF.

The CDR3 sequence is CASYGPTRGLASYGYTF. CDR3 bases: TGTGCCAGCTATGGACCGACCAGGGGCCTCGCCTCCTATGGCTACACCTTC. The chain combines TRBV27 with TRBJ1-2, with TRBD1 as a possible D gene (6 bases). The germline V gene encodes CDR1 MNHEY and CDR2 SMNVEV (reference sequence). This CDR3 is built from 17 residues. V was pared by 8 bases and J by 4 bases, with 26 bases between.

This clone turned up a few times. The chain links TRBV27 to TRBJ2-1; TRBD1 matches 8 bases. The CDR3 contains 15 residues. The V segment lost 5 bases and the J segment 8 bases; nucleotides outside the gene matches: 11. The germline CDR1 and CDR2 sequences are MNHEY and SMNVEV (reference sequence). DNA of the CDR3: TGTGCCAGCAGTGAGAGGACAGGGCTTAAGGATGAGCAGTTCTTC. Its translation: CASSERTGLKDEQFF.

The rearrangement links TRBV10-2 to TRBJ2-1, with D perhaps given as TRBD1 or TRBD2 (5 bases each). V was pared by 6 bases and J by 1 base, with 22 bases between. The CDR3 has 18 amino acids. Germline values: CDR1 WSHSY, CDR2 SAAADI. CDR3 nucleotides: TGCGCCAGCAGGGCATTACGAACTGGGGGTGGGTCCTACAATGAGCAGTTCTTC. Protein product: CASRALRTGGGSYNEQFF.

V gene TRBV7-2 combines with J gene TRBJ1-5; 7 bases map to TRBD1. The CDR3 consists of 15 residues. With V trimmed by 6 bases and J by 4 bases, 9 bases remained unmatched. CDR1 and CDR2 (germline): SGHTA, FQGNSA. For the CDR3, the DNA is TGTGCCAGCAGGCAGGGGGGCAGTACAAATCAGCCCCAGCATTTT. This sequence encodes CASRQGGSTNQPQHF.

This clone has only one observation. This chain joins TRBV2 and TRBJ2-7; 7 bases align to TRBD1. CDR1 and CDR2 (germline): SNHLY, FYNNEI. This CDR3 has 14 residues. With 6 bases clipped from V and 2 bases from J, the junction kept 7 bases outside the gene matches. CDR3 nucleotide sequence: TGTGCCAGCAGAGACGGGACAGTGACCTACGAGCAGTACTTC. It translates to CASRDGTVTYEQYF.

The chain is built from TRBV13 and TRBJ2-1; 10 bases fit TRBD2. After removal of 2 bases from V and 9 bases from J, the junction contained 10 bases not matched to a gene. In germline, CDR1 is PRHDT, CDR2 FYEKMQ (reference sequence). The CDR3 runs 16 residues. DNA for the CDR3: TGTGCCAGCAGCTTATTGCCAGCGGGGGGGCAGAGTGAGCAGTTCTTC. This codes for CASSLLPAGGQSEQFF.

CDR3 DNA: TGTGCCAGCAGTTATACAGGGGGCGATGGCTACACCTTC. This encodes CASSYTGGDGYTF. The chain carries TRBV2 and TRBJ1-2, with 9 bases that match TRBD1. CDR1 and CDR2 (germline): SNHLY, FYNNEI. V dropped 5 bases and J dropped 6; count of bases not matched to a gene: 4. This CDR3 region has 13 residues.

Of note for this clone: Other DNA sequences in the same sample also yield this CDR3. The V gene is TRBV19, the J gene TRBJ1-2; D is possibly TRBD1 (6 bases). This CDR3 has 14 amino acids. The V end lost 2 bases, the J end lost 4 bases, and 11 bases lay between the germline ends. Germline V gene sequence: CDR1 LNHDA, CDR2 SQIVND (reference sequence). DNA of the CDR3: TGTGCCAGTAGTATATCGACAGGTGGCTATGGCTACACCTTC. Encoded protein: CASSISTGGYGYTF.

This clone came up a few times. The rearrangement uses TRBV14 and TRBJ2-1, with 8 positions matching TRBD1. J gave up 3 bases and V 4 bases, and 8 bases lay outside the gene matches. Germline lookup yields CDR1 SGHDN and CDR2 FVKESK. The CDR3 length is 16 residues. CDR3 bases: TGTGCCAGCAGCCCCATCGACAGGGGAATCTACAATGAGCAGTTCTTC. Protein: CASSPIDRGIYNEQFF.

The chain links TRBV7-9 to TRBJ2-5; D possibly uses TRBD1 or TRBD2 (5 bases each). Germline V lookup: CDR1 SEHNR, CDR2 FQNEAQ (reference sequence). V lost 3 bases and J 2 bases, leaving 13 bases between the germline ends. This CDR3 spans 15 amino acids. The CDR3 DNA reads as TGTGCCAGCAGCTTCCGTCAGGGAGTTCAAGAGACCCAGTACTTC. Translation gives CASSFRQGVQETQYF.

This clone appeared a few times. The rearrangement joins TRBV7-9 to TRBJ1-6; D possibly corresponds to TRBD1 (5 bases). The CDR3 totals 13 residues. The V end was cut by 6 bases, the J end by 9 bases, with 12 bases between. Germline CDR1 reads SEHNR; CDR2 reads FQNEAQ (reference sequence). This CDR3 is CASSGTMGSPLHF. CDR3 coding DNA: TGTGCCAGCAGTGGGACCATGGGTTCACCCCTCCACTTT.

This clone was observed once. The chain joins TRBV5-6 to TRBJ1-2; D unresolved. There are 16 residues in the CDR3. Trimming cost V 3 bases and J 7 bases, with 22 bases left between them. Germline CDR1 is SGHDT and CDR2 is YYEEEE. The CDR3 sequence is CASSSTAVTLKAGYTF. The CDR3 DNA reads TGTGCCAGCAGCTCGACTGCCGTTACATTGAAGGCTGGCTACACCTTC.

The V gene is TRBV7-3, the J gene TRBJ1-3, with a tentative D call TRBD1 (5 bases). The CDR3 has 15 amino acids. V was clipped by 6 bases and J by 0 bases, with 12 bases between them. The germline gives CDR1 SGHTA, CDR2 FQGTGA. CDR3 sequence reads: CASSPGRSSGNTIYF. As DNA, the CDR3 is TGTGCCAGCAGTCCGGGACGTAGCTCTGGAAACACCATATATTTT.

With regard to this clone: It is likely a read error, because the conserved phenylalanine at the end of the CDR3 is missing. The limits of the CDR3 on the DNA are not certain, so only TCRdb's listed CDR3 is given. This sequence joins TRBV6-5 and TRBJ2-7. Germline lookup yields CDR1 MNHEY and CDR2 SVGAGI. The CDR3 has 12 amino acids, counting both end residues. This CDR3 is CASSYSDGKEKD.